These T cell receptor beta chains were read from a single sample in a study of cytomegalovirus exposure and HLA in healthy donors. Profiled with immunoSEQ multiplex PCR; TCRdb holds only in-frame clones, not every one. This sample contains 60,000 or so clones. The sequencing sample was made of PBMCs. The receptors originated from a woman between 18 and 30 years old in good health and CMV-seronegative. The CDR3 runs from the conserved cysteine through the conserved F or W. D genes are given only for firm matches.

cdr3_nt,cdr3_aa,d_call,cdr3_length,j_call,v_call
TGTGCCAGCAGTGAATTTGGGCAGGGCCTCGGTTATGGCTACACCTTC,CASSEFGQGLGYGYTF,NA,16,TRBJ1-2,TRBV25-1
TGTGCCAGCAGTTTTAGCGGGGGGGCCGGGGAGCAGTTCTTC,CASSFSGGAGEQFF,TRBD2,14,TRBJ2-1,TRBV6-6
TGTGCCAGCAGTTACTCCTTGGACCGGGCCGGGAGCACCATATATTTT,CASSYSLDRAGSTIYF,NA,16,TRBJ1-3,TRBV6-6
TGTGCCAGCAGTTTCCTAAGGGAGGGGAATCAGCCCCAGCATTTT,CASSFLREGNQPQHF,NA,15,TRBJ1-5,TRBV28
TGTGCCTGGAGTATCAGGGCGGGCTACACCTTC,CAWSIRAGYTF,NA,11,TRBJ1-2,TRBV30
TGTGCCAGCAGCCAAGGGGGTTCCTACAATGAGCAGTTCTTC,CASSQGGSYNEQFF,NA,14,TRBJ2-1,TRBV6-5
TGTGCCAGCTTTGGGACAGATCTTTCACCCCTCCACTTT,CASFGTDLSPLHF,TRBD1,13,TRBJ1-6,TRBV5-5
TGTGCCAGCAGCGCCGGGACTAGCGTAGACAATGAGCAGTTCTTC,CASSAGTSVDNEQFF,TRBD2,15,TRBJ2-1,TRBV7-9
TGTGCCAGCTCACAAGGGGGACAAAGCTACGAGCAGTACTTC,CASSQGGQSYEQYF,NA,14,TRBJ2-7,TRBV18
TGTGCCAGCAGTTTAATGAGTTATGGCTACACCTTC,CASSLMSYGYTF,NA,12,TRBJ1-2,TRBV28
TGCAGCCCGACTAGGAGCTCCTACAATGAGCAGTTCTTC,CSPTRSSYNEQFF,NA,13,TRBJ2-1,TRBV29-1
TGTGCCGGGGGAGCGGGAATCTACGAGCAGTACTTC,CAGGAGIYEQYF,TRBD2,12,TRBJ2-7,TRBV18
TGTGCCAGCAGCCGTCCGGGACTGGGGAACACTGAAGCTTTCTTT,CASSRPGLGNTEAFF,NA,15,TRBJ1-1,TRBV5-4
TGTGCCAGCAGCTCACCGGGACAGGGTGCCTACGAGCAGTACTTC,CASSSPGQGAYEQYF,TRBD1,15,TRBJ2-7,TRBV13
TGTGCCAGTAGTATAGGAACTTTCCCCTCAGAAGCTTTCTTT,CASSIGTFPSEAFF,NA,14,TRBJ1-1,TRBV19
TGTGCCAGCAGTTTTCAGGGCCCCACTGAAGCTTTCTTT,CASSFQGPTEAFF,NA,13,TRBJ1-1,TRBV5-6
TGTGCCAGTAGTGAGGGGGCACACAATACGCAGTATTTT,CASSEGAHNTQYF,TRBD1,13,TRBJ2-3,TRBV19
TGTGCCAGCAGCCAAGGGCGGCAGACTAGCGAAGAGACCCAGTACTTC,CASSQGRQTSEETQYF,TRBD2,16,TRBJ2-5,TRBV4-2
TGTGCCAGCAGACCGGACACGGCGGGGGGGACTGAAGCTTTCTTT,CASRPDTAGGTEAFF,NA,15,TRBJ1-1,TRBV2
TGTGCCAGAAGCCATCATGACAGGGTGAACACTGAAGCTTTCTTT,CARSHHDRVNTEAFF,TRBD1,15,TRBJ1-1,TRBV5-3
TGTGCCAGCAGCTCGGGACAGGATAATTCACCCCTCCACTTT,CASSSGQDNSPLHF,TRBD1,14,TRBJ1-6,TRBV5-5
TGCAGCGTTGAGTTCGGAGCCTACGAGCAGTACTTC,CSVEFGAYEQYF,NA,12,TRBJ2-7,TRBV29-1
TGTGCCAGCAGCTTTGACAACAGGGGGAATGGCTACACCTTC,CASSFDNRGNGYTF,TRBD1,14,TRBJ1-2,TRBV7-9
TGTGCCAGCAAAGAACAGCGGGCCTATGGCTACACCTTC,CASKEQRAYGYTF,NA,13,TRBJ1-2,TRBV2
TGTGCCATCAATCCGGGACAGGGAATTGGAAAGGTCGGCTACACCTTC,CAINPGQGIGKVGYTF,TRBD1,16,TRBJ1-2,TRBV10-3
TGCGCCAGCAGCCAAGTACGATCCAGGGAGGTATCTGGGGCCAACGTCCTGACTTTC,CASSQVRSREVSGANVLTF,NA,19,TRBJ2-6,TRBV4-1
TGCGCCAGCAGTCCAGGGGTTCAGCCCCAGCATTTT,CASSPGVQPQHF,NA,12,TRBJ1-5,TRBV10-2
TGTGCCACCAGCCGGAGGGAGGGCGCAGGGTATGGCTACACCTTC,CATSRREGAGYGYTF,NA,15,TRBJ1-2,TRBV15
TGTGCCAGCAGTGAGGCTAGCACCTACTACAATGAGCAGTTCTTC,CASSEASTYYNEQFF,NA,15,TRBJ2-1,TRBV6-1
TGCGCCAGCAGCTTGGAATGGGGTCGGGGGAATTCACCCCTCCACTTT,CASSLEWGRGNSPLHF,NA,16,TRBJ1-6,TRBV5-1
TGTGCCATCAGCACTCAGGATCAGCCCCAGCATTTT,CAISTQDQPQHF,NA,12,TRBJ1-5,TRBV10-3
TGTGCCAGCAGCCCCGGAGGGGGCTTTAGCGCCGGCTACACCTTC,CASSPGGGFSAGYTF,TRBD1,15,TRBJ1-2,TRBV7-9
TGTGCCAGCAGTGATGGACTAGCGGGACCGAATGAGCAGTTCTTC,CASSDGLAGPNEQFF,TRBD2,15,TRBJ2-1,TRBV6-4
TGCGCCAGCAGAGGAAGAGACAGGGGCTACGAGCAGTACTTC,CASRGRDRGYEQYF,TRBD1,14,TRBJ2-7,TRBV10-2
TGCGCCAGCAGCTTGGCAGACGAGCAGTACTTC,CASSLADEQYF,NA,11,TRBJ2-7,TRBV5-1
TGTGCCAGCAGCGTACCGAGTTTTGCGGGAGGATTTGGGAATGAGCAGTTCTTC,CASSVPSFAGGFGNEQFF,TRBD2,18,TRBJ2-1,TRBV9
TGTGCCAGCAGCTTAGTCCGGACGGGGGGAGCTTTCTTT,CASSLVRTGGAFF,NA,13,TRBJ1-1,TRBV7-8
TGTGCCAGCAGCCAGCTAGCGGGAGGGCCCGGGGAGCAGTACTTC,CASSQLAGGPGEQYF,TRBD2,15,TRBJ2-7,TRBV7-9
TGTGCCAGTCGGACAGGGTGGACCTACGAGCAGTACTTC,CASRTGWTYEQYF,TRBD1,13,TRBJ2-7,TRBV28
TGCAGCGTTGAATGGGTACAGGGCGGTCGTGAAAAACTGTTTTTT,CSVEWVQGGREKLFF,NA,15,TRBJ1-4,TRBV29-1
TGCAGCGTTGTATATTGGGACAGGGGGGGCTACACCTTC,CSVVYWDRGGYTF,TRBD1,13,TRBJ1-2,TRBV29-1
TGTGCCAGCAGTGTCACGGGGGAAGTAAGTGGCTACACCTTC,CASSVTGEVSGYTF,NA,14,TRBJ1-2,TRBV27
TGCGCCAGCAGCCAAGAGGGGGGTGCCTACACCTTC,CASSQEGGAYTF,NA,12,TRBJ1-2,TRBV4-1
TGTGCCATCAAGGCTATGCTCAGGGATGAGCAGTTCTTC,CAIKAMLRDEQFF,NA,13,TRBJ2-1,TRBV10-3
TGTGCCAGCTCAGGGCAGAGGAACACTGAAGCTTTCTTT,CASSGQRNTEAFF,NA,13,TRBJ1-1,TRBV18
TGTGCCAGTAGTATAGGACGGACAGGGGGGGGGAGCACAGATACGCAGTATTTT,CASSIGRTGGGSTDTQYF,TRBD1,18,TRBJ2-3,TRBV19
TGTGCCAGCAGTCCTGGACTAGCGGGGGGGCCCTACGAGCAGTACTTC,CASSPGLAGGPYEQYF,TRBD2,16,TRBJ2-7,TRBV7-6
TGTGCCAGCAGCCCACTCCGGGACTTTCGACCCATTCAGTACTTC,CASSPLRDFRPIQYF,NA,15,TRBJ2-4,TRBV11-2
TGTGCCAGTAAAACCCGGACAGGTAAAGATCAGCCCCAGCATTTT,CASKTRTGKDQPQHF,TRBD1,15,TRBJ1-5,TRBV28
TGTGCCTGGAGCGAGATAGTTTATAGCGAGATGAAGCAGTTCTTC,CAWSEIVYSEMKQFF,NA,15,TRBJ2-1,TRBV30
TGCGCCAGCAGCTTGGGGCCCGGGTTTCACACTGAAGCTTTCTTT,CASSLGPGFHTEAFF,NA,15,TRBJ1-1,TRBV5-1
TGTGCCAGCAGCTTGGGGACTAGCGGAGATACGCAGTATTTT,CASSLGTSGDTQYF,TRBD2,14,TRBJ2-3,TRBV5-6
TGCGCCAGCAGCTTAAGCGCCTACGAGCAGTACTTC,CASSLSAYEQYF,NA,12,TRBJ2-7,TRBV5-1
TGTGCCATCAGTGCTTGGACAGAGAACACTGAAGCTTTCTTT,CAISAWTENTEAFF,NA,14,TRBJ1-1,TRBV10-3
TGCGCCAGCAGCTTGGTCGCAGGGCGAGAAGGCTACACCTTC,CASSLVAGREGYTF,NA,14,TRBJ1-2,TRBV5-1
TGCGCCAGCAGCTTTGCAGGGGCCACTGAAGCTTTCTTT,CASSFAGATEAFF,NA,13,TRBJ1-1,TRBV5-1
TGCAGCGTTAAAGGACAGGGGGCTGATCAGCCCCAGCATTTT,CSVKGQGADQPQHF,TRBD1,14,TRBJ1-5,TRBV29-1
TGTGCCAGCAGTTACCGAACGACAGGGGTTGGTGGCTACACCTTC,CASSYRTTGVGGYTF,TRBD1,15,TRBJ1-2,TRBV6-5
TGTGCCAGCAGCGACACCTACTATGGCTACACCTTC,CASSDTYYGYTF,NA,12,TRBJ1-2,TRBV9
TGCGCCAGCAGCTCGGGACAGGGGGAGACCCAGTACTTC,CASSSGQGETQYF,TRBD1,13,TRBJ2-5,TRBV5-1